A single sample gave rise to the 23 T cell receptor beta chains below, sequenced in a study of T cell responses to AZD1222 COVID-19 vaccine. Profiling relied on immunoSEQ multiplex PCR, and the TCRdb table lists in-frame clones only, not all of them. This sample has around 84,000 clones, with about 90% found just once. This specimen was peripheral blood, taken on day 0 of MenACWY control vaccination. Every receptor here comes from an adult in good health.

The V and J genes are TRBV6-2 or TRBV6-3 and TRBJ1-5, with a tentative D call TRBD1 (5 bases). This CDR3 is 14 amino acids long. CDR1 and CDR2 (germline): MNHEY, SVGEGT. V lost 6 bases to trimming and J lost 3 bases, with 12 bases between them. The CDR3 sequence: CASSSRQHNQPQHF. The CDR3 DNA reads as TGTGCCAGCAGCTCGAGACAGCACAATCAGCCCCAGCATTTT.

The genes are TRBV7-2 and TRBJ1-2; TRBD1 aligns across 9 bases. V dropped 1 base and J dropped 8; count of bases not matched to a gene: 11. This CDR3 spans 16 amino acids. Germline assignment: CDR1 SGHTA and CDR2 FQGNSA. Here the CDR3 DNA reads TGTGCCAGCAGCTTAGAAAGAACAGGGGGCGCAGGGGGCTACACCTTC. Translated, it gives CASSLERTGGAGGYTF. Drawing the rest from reference TRBV7-2 and TRBJ1-2, the complete variable domain is GAGVSQSPSNKVTEKGKDVELRCDPISGHTALYWYRQSLGQGLEFLIYFQGNSAPDKSGLPSDRFSAERTGGSVSTLTIQRTQQEDSAVYLCASSLERTGGAGGYTFGSGTRLTVV.

The V call is TRBV6-1, the J call TRBJ1-1, with D possibly matching TRBD1 (6 bases). V was trimmed by 3 bases and J by 0 bases, leaving 8 bases between them. The CDR3 covers 14 residues. Per the germline V gene, CDR1 is MNHNS and CDR2 is SASEGT. In DNA form, the CDR3 reads TGTGCCAGCAGTGACAGGGGCGTGAACACTGAAGCTTTCTTT. Its translation: CASSDRGVNTEAFF.

This clone was seen just once. J is TRBJ1-3 and V is TRBV7-2; D remains ambiguous. Germline CDR1 reads SGHTA; CDR2 reads FQGNSA. Trimming shortened V by 0 bases and J by 0 bases, and 9 bases separated the two germline ends. The CDR3 is made up of 16 amino acids. CDR3 nucleotides: TGTGCCAGCAGCTTAGCTTATCGGGACTCTGGAAACACCATATATTTT. The encoded protein is CASSLAYRDSGNTIYF.

This clone was seen a few times. The V call is TRBV30, the J call TRBJ2-7; 7 positions agree with TRBD1. Germline V lookup: CDR1 GTSNPN, CDR2 SVGIG (reference sequence). The CDR3 extends over 16 amino acids. V lost 2 bases and J lost 6; bases outside the gene matches: 16. This chain's CDR3 is CAWSPGQAFDIGEQYF. CDR3 nucleotides: TGTGCCTGGAGTCCCGGACAGGCCTTCGATATCGGCGAGCAGTACTTC.

The chain uses TRBV6-5 and TRBJ1-2; 8 nucleotides align to TRBD1. Germline loops: CDR1 MNHEY, CDR2 SVGAGI. V shed 7 bases, J shed 4 bases, and the junction held 8 bases outside the gene matches. This CDR3 has 14 residues. CDR3 residues: CASKSTGDSYGYTF. CDR3 sequence (DNA): TGTGCCAGCAAATCGACAGGGGATAGCTATGGCTACACCTTC.

The chain uses TRBV19 and TRBJ2-2; D is unresolved. Germline CDR1 and CDR2: LNHDA and SQIVND (reference sequence). V was trimmed by 7 bases and J by 2 bases, leaving 5 bases between them. The CDR3 is 12 residues long. This chain's CDR3 is CASTYNTGELFF. In DNA, the CDR3 is TGTGCCAGTACCTACAACACCGGGGAGCTGTTTTTT. Combining the CDR3 with reference TRBV19 and TRBJ2-2 gives the whole variable domain DGGITQSPKYLFRKEGQNVTLSCEQNLNHDAMYWYRQDPGQGLRLIYYSQIVNDFQKGDIAEGYSVSREKKESFPLTVTSAQKNPTAFYLCASTYNTGELFFGEGSRLTVL.

In regard to this clone: An end of the junction differs from the germline gene, which may be a read error. The CDR3 spells CASSLAAGPYEQYF. Here the CDR3 DNA reads TGTGCCAGCAGTTTAGCGGCGGGACCGTACGAGCAGTACTTC. The chain recombines TRBV7-2 with TRBJ2-7; a weak D match, TRBD2 (6 bases). This CDR3 comprises 14 residues. CDR1 is SGHTA, CDR2 FQGNSA, per germline.

This clone was counted a few times. The chain joins TRBV19 to TRBJ2-3; 13 nucleotides match TRBD2. From germline, CDR1 is LNHDA and CDR2 SQIVND (reference sequence). Trimming at V came to 6 bases and at J to 5 bases, leaving 5 bases not matched to a gene. The CDR3 spans 15 residues. Here the CDR3 reads CASSRTSGGQDTQYF. CDR3 nucleotide sequence: TGTGCCAGTAGCAGGACTAGCGGGGGACAAGATACGCAGTATTTT.

The V call is TRBV18, the J call TRBJ1-6; weak D call: TRBD1 (5 bases). CDR3 size: 14 residues. Trimming left V 5 bases short and J 9 bases short, with 14 bases between. Per germline, CDR1 KGHSH and CDR2 LQKENI. The CDR3 sequence is CASSTGQGRSPLHF. Written as DNA, the CDR3 is TGTGCCAGCTCAACGGGGCAGGGCCGTTCACCCCTCCACTTT.

The chain couples TRBV6-1 to TRBJ1-2, with a tentative D call TRBD1 (5 bases). This CDR3 has 14 amino acids. Germline V gene lookup returns CDR1 MNHNS and CDR2 SASEGT. The ends were cut back, 0 bases at V and 4 bases at J, with 9 bases in the middle. CDR3 sequence: CASSEAGTLYGYTF. Written as DNA, the CDR3 is TGTGCCAGCAGTGAAGCCGGGACTCTCTATGGCTACACCTTC.

The V and J genes are TRBV6-5 and TRBJ1-2; 7 bases line up with TRBD1. Per the germline V gene, CDR1 is MNHEY and CDR2 is SVGAGI. The CDR3 loop spans 12 amino acids. V gave up 10 bases and J gave up 3 bases; unmatched junction bases: 5. The CDR3 DNA reads as TGTGCCACTCGACAGGGCGACTATGGCTACACCTTC. This sequence encodes CATRQGDYGYTF.

This clone was detected only once. The rearrangement joins TRBV11-3 to TRBJ2-1, with unresolved D. V lost 2 bases and J 3 bases, leaving 8 bases between the germline ends. Per the germline V gene, CDR1 is SGHNT and CDR2 is YENEEA. The CDR3 is 14 amino acids. Here the CDR3 DNA reads TGTGCCAGCAGCTTAAACGCAGGCTACAATGAGCAGTTCTTC. Its translation is CASSLNAGYNEQFF.

The sample holds one count of this clone. This rearrangement joins TRBV9 to TRBJ2-5, with TRBD1 identical over 9 bases. Per germline, CDR1 SGDLS and CDR2 YYNGEE. This CDR3 contains 15 residues. Trimming removed 5 bases from V and 5 bases from J; junction bases left unmatched: 10. CDR3 nucleotide sequence: TGTGCCAGCAGTCCCGGGACAGGGTTTGGGGAGACCCAGTACTTC. This translates into CASSPGTGFGETQYF. The entire variable domain, with the rest obtained from reference TRBV9 and TRBJ2-5, is as follows: DSGVTQTPKHLITATGQRVTLRCSPRSGDLSVYWYQQSLDQGLQFLIQYYNGEERAKGNILERFSAQQFPDLHSELNLSSLELGDSALYFCASSPGTGFGETQYFGPGTRLLVL.

V usage is TRBV4-1 and J usage is TRBJ1-4; no firm D call. The CDR3 runs 15 residues. V was cut by 1 base and J by 5 bases, with 11 bases left in between. CDR1 and CDR2 (germline): MGHRA, YSYEKL. The CDR3 bases are TGCGCCAGCAGCCAAGGGTCGAGTGGAAATGAAAAACTGTTTTTT. Translating gives CASSQGSSGNEKLFF.

In its sample, this clone was seen a few times. The V call is TRBV6-5, the J call TRBJ1-2, with D perhaps TRBD1 (5 bases). The CDR3 is made up of 16 amino acids. In germline, CDR1 is MNHEY, CDR2 SVGAGI. The V end was cut by 0 bases, the J end by 6 bases, with 17 bases between. CDR3 DNA: TGTGCCAGCAGTTACTCTCACGGGACGCGGAAGGATGGCTACACCTTC. This encodes CASSYSHGTRKDGYTF.

The chain links TRBV5-4 to TRBJ1-6; no firm D call. V was shortened by 3 bases and J by 5 bases, with 15 bases between the two germline ends. Germline CDR1 and CDR2: SGHNT and YYREEE (reference sequence). This CDR3 spans 16 amino acids. CDR3 DNA sequence: TGTGCCAGCAGCTCCCTAGGTAGCCTGGATAATTCACCCCTCCACTTT. It codes for CASSSLGSLDNSPLHF.

The V and J genes are TRBV5-4 and TRBJ2-2; 9 bases are shared with TRBD1. Germline CDR1 reads SGHNT; CDR2 reads YYREEE (reference sequence). This CDR3 is built from 15 residues. Germline trimming cut 1 base from V and 4 bases from J; bases unmatched to any gene: 2. The CDR3 loop is CASSLRDRVTGELFF. In nucleotides, the CDR3 is TGTGCCAGCAGCTTGAGGGACAGGGTCACCGGGGAGCTGTTTTTT.

The J gene is TRBJ1-1, the V gene TRBV6-5, with D perhaps matching TRBD1 (5 bases). The CDR3 is 14 residues long. The V end lost 2 bases, the J end lost 1 base, and 8 bases lay between the germline ends. Germline V gives CDR1 MNHEY, CDR2 SVGAGI. CDR3 region: CASSYRGENTEAFF. DNA for the CDR3: TGTGCCAGCAGTTACCGGGGCGAGAACACTGAAGCTTTCTTT.

The chain has TRBV7-9 and TRBJ1-2; D is possibly TRBD1 (6 bases). Germline V CDR1 and CDR2: SEHNR, FQNEAQ (reference sequence). This CDR3 region has 13 residues. With 5 bases removed from V and 8 bases from J, the gap between germline ends came to 15 bases. CDR3 sequence (DNA): TGTGCCAGCAGCCCCCCAGGGGCAAGGGGCTACACCTTC. Its translation: CASSPPGARGYTF.

A few counts support this clone. This chain connects TRBV5-6 to TRBJ1-1, with 9 positions matching TRBD1. Per germline, CDR1 SGHDT and CDR2 YYEEEE. The J segment lost 4 bases and the V segment lost 1 base, leaving 17 bases of the junction unmatched. CDR3 size: 19 residues. The CDR3 DNA sequence: TGTGCCAGCAGCTTGTGGGCGGACAGGGGCACTATAGGGATCACTGAAGCTTTCTTT. It codes for CASSLWADRGTIGITEAFF.

The V call is TRBV28, the J call TRBJ1-1; D is possibly TRBD1 (5 bases). The CDR3 runs 16 residues. Trimming stripped 4 bases from V and 3 bases from J, with 18 bases between. Per the germline V gene, CDR1 is MDHEN and CDR2 is SYDVKM. In nucleotides, the CDR3 is TGTGCCAGCAGTTCAAATGCAGCAGGGACCCACACTGAAGCTTTCTTT. Protein: CASSSNAAGTHTEAFF.

This chain connects TRBV11-1 to TRBJ2-7; the D gene is possibly TRBD1 (6 bases). The germline V gene encodes CDR1 SGHAT and CDR2 FQDESV (reference sequence). V lost 1 base and J 5 bases, leaving 15 bases between the germline ends. The CDR3 spans 15 residues. DNA for the CDR3: TGTGCCAGCAGCTTAGGGGGGCGGACGACGGACGAGCAGTACTTC. Its translation: CASSLGGRTTDEQYF.